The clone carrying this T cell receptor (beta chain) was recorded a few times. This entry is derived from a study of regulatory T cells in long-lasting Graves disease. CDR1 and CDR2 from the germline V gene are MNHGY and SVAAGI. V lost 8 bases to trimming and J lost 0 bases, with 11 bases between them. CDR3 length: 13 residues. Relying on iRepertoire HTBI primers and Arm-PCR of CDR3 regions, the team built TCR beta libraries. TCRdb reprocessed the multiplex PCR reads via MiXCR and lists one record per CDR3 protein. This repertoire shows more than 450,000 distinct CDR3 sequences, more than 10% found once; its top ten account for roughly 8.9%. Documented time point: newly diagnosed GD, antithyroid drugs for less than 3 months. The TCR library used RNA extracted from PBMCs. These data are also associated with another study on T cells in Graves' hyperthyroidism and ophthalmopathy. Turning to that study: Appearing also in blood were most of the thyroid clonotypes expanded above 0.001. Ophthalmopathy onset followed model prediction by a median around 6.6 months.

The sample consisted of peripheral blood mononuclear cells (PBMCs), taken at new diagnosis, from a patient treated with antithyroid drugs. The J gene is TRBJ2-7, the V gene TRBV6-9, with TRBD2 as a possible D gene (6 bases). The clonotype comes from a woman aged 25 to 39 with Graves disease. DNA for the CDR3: TGTGCCAGCGGTTCCGGGAGCTCCTACGAGCAGTACTTC. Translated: CASGSGSSYEQYF.